Following are 10 T cell receptor beta chains from one sample sequenced in a study of blood T cell repertoires in COVID-19. Clones were read by immunoSEQ multiplex PCR, and TCRdb kept only the in-frame ones, dropping some. The table has over 130,000 clones, around 73% seen once. Input material: peripheral blood. The receptors were sampled from a woman in her fifties or sixties with active or convalescent COVID-19.

This chain uses TRBV9 with TRBJ2-3, with a weak D call TRBD2 (5 bases). CDR3 length: 15 amino acids. Germline loops: CDR1 SGDLS, CDR2 YYNGEE. V lost 0 bases and J lost 6, with 14 bases in between. The CDR3 sequence: CASSVASNPRDTQYF. The CDR3 DNA is TGTGCCAGCAGCGTAGCTAGCAACCCACGTGATACGCAGTATTTT.

This clone was counted only a few times. The chain employs TRBV7-9 and TRBJ2-1, with 10 bases fitting TRBD1. V dropped 6 bases and J dropped 7; count of bases not matched to a gene: 12. CDR3 length: 16 amino acids. The V gene's germline CDR1 is SEHNR and CDR2 FQNEAQ (reference sequence). The CDR3 DNA is TGTGCCAGCAGGGGGATCCGGGACAGGGGTGCGAATGAGCAGTTCTTC. This sequence encodes CASRGIRDRGANEQFF.

The chain carries TRBV7-2 and TRBJ2-4; possibly TRBD1 for D (6 bases). V gave up 1 base and J gave up 0 bases, with 10 bases separating them. Germline assignment: CDR1 SGHTA and CDR2 FQGNSA. The CDR3 is made up of 16 amino acids. CDR3 in amino acids: CASSLEGGTAKNIQYF. CDR3 sequence (DNA): TGTGCCAGCAGCTTAGAAGGGGGAACAGCCAAAAACATTCAGTACTTC.

This chain connects TRBV7-7 to TRBJ1-1; 8 positions match TRBD1. With 5 bases clipped from V and 3 bases from J, the junction kept 11 bases outside the gene matches. Germline assignment: CDR1 SSHAT and CDR2 FNYEAQ (reference sequence). This CDR3 is built from 16 residues. The chain's CDR3 is CASSPYDRGKDTEAFF. In DNA form, the CDR3 reads TGTGCCAGCAGCCCTTATGACAGGGGCAAGGACACTGAAGCTTTCTTT.

This clone was counted a few times. The chain links TRBV28 to TRBJ2-7; 12 bases align to TRBD1. Germline V CDR1 and CDR2: MDHEN, SYDVKM. The CDR3 covers 15 residues. J lost 5 bases, V lost 5 bases, and 7 bases had no gene match. CDR3 region: CASSTPGQGANEQYF. DNA of the CDR3: TGTGCCAGCAGTACTCCGGGACAGGGGGCCAACGAGCAGTACTTC.

This clone was picked up one time. This chain uses TRBV12-5 with TRBJ1-6; TRBD1 agrees at 8 bases. CDR1 and CDR2 from the germline V gene are LGHNT and FRNRAP. This CDR3 is built from 14 residues. V was pared by 7 bases and J by 10 bases, with 9 bases of the junction left unmatched. CDR3: CASAWTGPGSPLHF. As DNA, the CDR3 is TGTGCTAGTGCCTGGACAGGGCCTGGGTCACCCCTCCACTTT.

This clone was observed a handful of times. The rearrangement uses TRBV6-5 and TRBJ1-5, with TRBD1 identical over 8 bases. The germline CDR1 and CDR2 sequences are MNHEY and SVGAGI. After removal of 6 bases from V and 5 bases from J, the junction contained 6 bases not matched to a gene. CDR3 length equals 14 residues. As DNA, the CDR3 is TGTGCCAGCAGCAGACAGGGGATCGATCAGCCCCAGCATTTT. Translated, it gives CASSRQGIDQPQHF.

J is TRBJ1-6 and V is TRBV7-2; D might be TRBD1 (5 bases). V was clipped by 5 bases and J by 8 bases, with 13 bases between them. This CDR3 has 14 residues. Germline CDR1 SGHTA, CDR2 FQGNSA. The DNA of the CDR3 is TGTGCCAGCAGCACCGCGGGGGGTCATTCACCCCTCCACTTT. Protein product: CASSTAGGHSPLHF.

This clone was seen only a few times. The CDR3 DNA reads TGTGCCAGCAGCAAAGGTTTTAGGGAGCCCGCAGATACGCAGTATTTT. Its translation: CASSKGFREPADTQYF. The rearrangement links TRBV21-1 to TRBJ2-3; the table's D call, TRBD2, was not checked against the DNA. TRBV21-1 counts as a pseudogene. The length of the CDR3 is 16 residues.

The chain recombines TRBV28 with TRBJ1-1; 8 positions agree with TRBD1. There are 13 residues in the CDR3. With 6 bases clipped from V and 7 bases from J, the junction kept 7 bases outside the gene matches. Germline values: CDR1 MDHEN, CDR2 SYDVKM. The CDR3: CASRRQGRGEAFF. The CDR3 bases are TGTGCCAGCAGACGACAGGGGCGTGGTGAAGCTTTCTTT.